The subject of this entry is one T cell receptor (beta chain). Using immunoSEQ multiplex PCR, the repertoire was profiled, and TCRdb retains in-frame clones only, with some absent. The profile covers about 100,000 clones, with just under 80% appearing a single time and over 10% taken by the ten largest. The data were obtained in a study of blood T cell repertoires in COVID-19. Overall study: In each case, the material was cDNA or gDNA derived from T cells, B-cell-depleted T cells, or PBMCs.

CDR1 SQVTM and CDR2 ANQGSEA come from the germline V gene. V shed 2 bases and J shed 16 bases, with 15 bases lying between them. This CDR3 spans 11 amino acids. The chain has TRBV29-1 and TRBJ1-5, with D maybe TRBD1 (6 bases). The clonotype originates from an older woman with acute or convalescent COVID-19. The sample was peripheral blood. The CDR3 here is CSVEIRGQYHF. CDR3 coding DNA: TGCAGCGTTGAAATAAGAGGACAGTATCATTTT. The full variable domain, its missing parts supplied by reference TRBV29-1 and TRBJ1-5, is SAVISQKPSRDICQRGTSLTIQCQVDSQVTMMFWYRQQPGQSLTLIATANQGSEATYESGFVIDKFPISRPNLTFSTLTVSNMSPEDSSIYLCSVEIRGQYHFGDGTRLSIL.